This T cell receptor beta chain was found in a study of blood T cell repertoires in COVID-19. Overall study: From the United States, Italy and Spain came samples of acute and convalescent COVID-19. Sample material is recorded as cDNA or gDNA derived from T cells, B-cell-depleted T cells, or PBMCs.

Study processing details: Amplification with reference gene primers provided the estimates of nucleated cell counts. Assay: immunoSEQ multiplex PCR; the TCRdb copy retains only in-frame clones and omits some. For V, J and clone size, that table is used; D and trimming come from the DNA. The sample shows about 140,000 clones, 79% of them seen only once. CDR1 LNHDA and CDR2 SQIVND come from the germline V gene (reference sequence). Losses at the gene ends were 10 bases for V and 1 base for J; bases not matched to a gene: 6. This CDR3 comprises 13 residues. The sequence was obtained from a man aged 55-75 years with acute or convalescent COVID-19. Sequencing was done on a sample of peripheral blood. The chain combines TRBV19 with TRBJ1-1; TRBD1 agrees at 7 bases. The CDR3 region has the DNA TGTGCCACTAAGGGACAGAAGAACACTGAAGCTTTCTTT. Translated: CATKGQKNTEAFF.